Presented here are 17 T cell receptor beta chains from one specimen sequenced in a study of vaccination and CD4 T cells after COVID-19. Specified treatment: 10-day PBMC culture with coronavirus spike peptide pools or control peptides (ViraFEST assay). One should note that the unexposed donor's CD4+ T cells were collected before the COVID-19 pandemic (2011-2018). Their recognized antigens are unknown. Researchers used the Oncomine TCR Beta short-read assay to sequence DNA from cultured CD4+ T cells. Using its own MiXCR run on the PCR reads, TCRdb lists one record per CDR3 protein. The table has roughly 7,000 distinct CDR3 sequences, about 45% seen once; the top ten hold around 31%. The sample was CD4+ T cells from blood, cultured in vitro. The receptors derive from a human donor in good health.

The chain carries TRBV18 and TRBJ2-5, with D tentatively TRBD1 (5 bases). In germline, CDR1 is KGHSH, CDR2 LQKENI. The V end was cut by 2 bases, the J end by 1 base, with 5 bases between. There are 13 residues in the CDR3. The CDR3 loop is CASSPGAQETQYF. CDR3 nucleotide sequence: TGTGCCAGCTCACCAGGGGCCCAAGAGACCCAGTACTTC.

The chain recombines TRBV29-1 with TRBJ1-2; 10 bases agree with TRBD1. Trimming cost V 5 bases and J 7 bases; bases outside gene matches: 7. Germline V gene sequence: CDR1 SQVTM, CDR2 ANQGSEA. This CDR3 is 13 amino acids long. As DNA, the CDR3 is TGCAGCGTTTGGGACAGGGGAGTCGGTGGCTACACCTTC. Encoded protein: CSVWDRGVGGYTF.

In this sample, this clonotype turned up a few times. The V gene is TRBV6-5, the J gene TRBJ1-2; D gene uncertain. The CDR3 is 15 residues long. The V gene's germline CDR1 is MNHEY and CDR2 SVGAGI. Trimming took 2 bases from V and 3 from J, leaving 13 bases between them. CDR3 region: CASSYGLTEDYGYTF. The CDR3 DNA follows: TGTGCCAGCAGTTACGGATTAACCGAGGACTATGGCTACACCTTC.

This clonotype has only a few counts. For the CDR3, the DNA is TGCAGTGCTAGGCGGTGGGCTAGCGGGGTCACAGATACGCAGTATTTT. Translation: CSARRWASGVTDTQYF. The chain uses TRBV20-1 and TRBJ2-3, with 9 bases aligning to TRBD2. In germline, CDR1 is DFQATT, CDR2 SNEGSKA (reference sequence). This CDR3 spans 16 amino acids. J was trimmed by 2 bases and V by 3 bases; bases with no gene match: 9.

This clonotype occurred a few times. The J gene is TRBJ1-1, the V gene TRBV6-1, with D uncertain. The CDR3 sequence is 11 residues long. Germline CDR1 reads MNHNS; CDR2 reads SASEGT. V was clipped by 10 bases and J by 1 base, with 7 bases between them. This chain's CDR3 is CATNENTEAFF. CDR3 coding DNA: TGTGCCACCAACGAGAACACTGAAGCTTTCTTT.

The V gene is TRBV11-3, the J gene TRBJ1-2; D possibly corresponds to TRBD1 (5 bases). The germline V gene encodes CDR1 SGHNT and CDR2 YENEEA. The V and J ends lost 7 bases and 3 bases respectively, with 12 bases between them. The CDR3 totals 13 residues. The CDR3 nucleotides read TGTGCCAGCACAAGGGGACGATACTATGGCTACACCTTC. Amino acid sequence: CASTRGRYYGYTF.

This clonotype was detected only a few times. This chain joins TRBV7-2 and TRBJ1-1; TRBD1 might be the D (5 bases). The germline V gene encodes CDR1 SGHTA and CDR2 FQGNSA. CDR3 length: 15 residues. Trimming left V 5 bases short and J 3 bases short, with 16 bases between. In DNA, the CDR3 is TGTGCCAGCAGCCAGGGATCGGAAATAGACACTGAAGCTTTCTTT. Amino acid sequence: CASSQGSEIDTEAFF.

The chain combines TRBV5-1 with TRBJ2-7; D gene uncertain. Germline V gives CDR1 SGHRS, CDR2 YFSETQ. The V gene lost 0 bases and the J gene lost 5 bases, with 12 bases spanning the gap. The CDR3 loop spans 14 amino acids. The CDR3: CASSLGPTGNEQYF. The CDR3 DNA reads as TGCGCCAGCAGCTTGGGGCCCACGGGCAACGAGCAGTACTTC.

The V call is TRBV27, the J call TRBJ1-2, with D tentatively TRBD1 (5 bases). Germline V gene sequence: CDR1 MNHEY, CDR2 SMNVEV (reference sequence). V lost 6 bases and J 8 bases, leaving 22 bases between the germline ends. The CDR3 is 15 residues long. As DNA, the CDR3 is TGTGCCAGCAGCCCCCGGTCCTACCGAGGGGAAGGCTACACCTTC. This sequence encodes CASSPRSYRGEGYTF.

This clonotype showed up just a few times. V usage is TRBV20-1 and J usage is TRBJ1-2, with a possible D match to TRBD1 (6 bases). Germline V gene data show CDR1 as DFQATT and CDR2 as SNEGSKA (reference sequence). The V and J ends lost 6 bases and 2 bases respectively, with 13 bases between them. The length of the CDR3 is 13 residues. CDR3 DNA sequence: TGCAGTGCGCTGCGGGACAACAACTATGGCTACACCTTC. This encodes CSALRDNNYGYTF.

J is TRBJ2-3 and V is TRBV24-1; 7 positions agree with TRBD2. Trimming took 3 bases from V and 2 from J; bases not matched to a gene: 4. The CDR3 runs 15 residues. The V gene's germline CDR1 is KGHDR and CDR2 SFDVKD. The CDR3 DNA reads TGTGCCACCAGTGATAGCGGGGCCTACACAGATACGCAGTATTTT. It translates to CATSDSGAYTDTQYF.

The J gene is TRBJ1-1, the V gene TRBV7-2; D is ambiguous. The CDR3 is made up of 14 amino acids. The V end lost 0 bases, the J end lost 0 bases, and 5 bases lay between the germline ends. Germline lookup yields CDR1 SGHTA and CDR2 FQGNSA. The CDR3 protein is CASSLALLNTEAFF. The CDR3 DNA follows: TGTGCCAGCAGCTTAGCGCTGTTGAACACTGAAGCTTTCTTT.

This clonotype showed up just a few times. V and J are TRBV19 and TRBJ1-2, with D hard to call. V gave up 9 bases and J gave up 0 bases, with 11 bases separating them. In germline, CDR1 is LNHDA, CDR2 SQIVND (reference sequence). The CDR3 extends over 13 amino acids. The CDR3 here is CASRQGANYGYTF. CDR3 nucleotides: TGTGCCAGCAGACAAGGAGCTAACTATGGCTACACCTTC.

This rearrangement joins TRBV20-1 to TRBJ1-2; 8 bases map to TRBD1. The CDR3 totals 12 residues. Germline values: CDR1 DFQATT, CDR2 SNEGSKA (reference sequence). The V segment lost 5 bases and the J segment 12 bases; nucleotides outside the gene matches: 11. CDR3 sequence reads: CSAGQGLAPDTF. In DNA form, the CDR3 reads TGCAGTGCTGGACAGGGATTAGCCCCCGACACCTTC.

The table lists this clonotype with a few counts. V usage is TRBV20-1 and J usage is TRBJ2-3, with TRBD2 matching over 7 bases. CDR1 DFQATT and CDR2 SNEGSKA come from the germline V gene (reference sequence). This CDR3 spans 14 amino acids. V dropped 5 bases and J dropped 2; count of bases not matched to a gene: 7. The CDR3 bases are TGCAGTGCTCGGCGGGGGATTTTCACAGATACGCAGTATTTT. This encodes CSARRGIFTDTQYF.

The V gene is TRBV6-2 or TRBV6-3, the J gene TRBJ2-1; 10 positions match TRBD1. The CDR3 covers 15 residues. Germline trimming cut 6 bases from V and 2 bases from J; bases unmatched to any gene: 4. Germline CDR1 MNHEY, CDR2 SVGEGT. The CDR3 protein is CASSWGQGPYNEQFF. CDR3 DNA sequence: TGTGCCAGCAGCTGGGGACAGGGGCCCTACAATGAGCAGTTCTTC.

V usage is TRBV6-4 and J usage is TRBJ2-3; 9 bases align to TRBD2. This CDR3 contains 15 residues. Germline CDR1 MRHNA, CDR2 SNTAGT. The V gene end was trimmed by 3 bases and the J gene end by 1 base; junction bases not matched to a gene: 2. For the CDR3, the DNA is TGTGCCAGCAGTGAAGGCGGGGGGGGCACAGATACGCAGTATTTT. Protein product: CASSEGGGGTDTQYF.